Listed here is a single T cell receptor (beta chain). Its target is not known. Primers: 60 Vbeta forward and 13 Jbeta reverse. Sequencing used immunoSEQ multiplex PCR; TCRdb keeps in-frame clones, though not all of them. This sample yields about 170,000 clones, of which 60% to 85% are seen a single time; about 3.4% belongs to the top ten. The CDR3 is made up of 14 amino acids. V shed 8 bases, J shed 4 bases, and the junction held 6 bases outside the gene matches. Germline V lookup: CDR1 SNHLY, CDR2 FYNNEI. The data were taken from a study of cytomegalovirus exposure and HLA in healthy donors. Overall study findings and caveats: Earlier analysis yielded a pattern in which most TCR beta V segments were productive about 87% or about 30% of the time. Beyond CMV serostatus, there was no information to go on about immune exposure. Several V segments, TRBV6-2 and TRBV6-3 among them, could not be told apart and were dropped.

The chain has TRBV2 and TRBJ2-7; 12 bases line up with TRBD1. The TCR sequence derives from a female donor in good health and CMV-seronegative. Sequencing was carried out using PBMCs. The CDR3 DNA reads as TGTGCCAGCTCGGGACAGGGGGCAGGGTACGAGCAGTACTTC. This translates into CASSGQGAGYEQYF.